The entry below gives a single T cell receptor (beta chain) sequence along with its context. No cognate antigen has been identified for it. No much larger clone exists at a distance of one base, and base qualities are not known. TCRbeta CDR3 regions were immunosequenced from genomic DNA with the immunoSEQ Assay. Prior to high-throughput sequencing, genomic DNA was amplified by bias-controlled multiplex PCR. In the original analysis: To quantify the absolute abundance of each unique TCRbeta CDR3 region, the sequences were collapsed and filtered. Clonality, defined as 1 minus Pielou's evenness, was calculated using productive rearrangements only. A previously published method was used to identify clones whose frequencies were significantly greater in on-treatment samples than in baseline samples. TCRdb took this table from immuneACCESS and kept in-frame rearrangements with V and J called. Such tables lack part of the clones; where checked against another copy, unresolved V genes explain under half of the gap, and the rest is unexplained. V, J and clone size are taken as reported in that table, and D and trimming were inferred from the DNA itself. This sample gives under 9,000 clones in total; just under 65% of them show up just once. 40% to 60% of the sample comes from the top ten.

The sample comes from a study of sequential checkpoint blockade in melanoma (dated by TCRdb to about 2019). Study-wide context: In a 1:1 randomization, patients received either first-line nivolumab then ipilimumab (arm A) or ipilimumab then nivolumab (arm B). Maintenance nivolumab came after both trial sequences. Study-level results and caveats: The response-prediction model combining TCR metrics and mutation burden needs validation in larger, independent patient cohorts.

In the paper's terms, the treatment or condition label means: randomized to nivolumab then ipilimumab (arm A) or the reverse (arm B). No trial patient had received prior DNA-damaging chemotherapy. Thawed PBMCs were sorted on a FACS Aria II flow cytometer to isolate live CD3+CD8+ cells negative for CD19 and CD56. Samples were obtained from patients with melanoma enrolled in CheckMate 064, a randomized, open-label phase II trial of sequential checkpoint blockade. Peripheral blood mononuclear cells were collected by leukapheresis, purified using Ficoll-Paque, and frozen in human serum containing about 10% DMSO. Right after sorting, the blood CD3+CD8+ cells were verified to be >95% pure, and DNA extraction followed. The CDR3 numbers 14 residues from cysteine through phenylalanine. The retained sequence is limited to the CDR3, 42 bases, with the frame set at the first base. The V and J ends are trimmed by 3 bases and 5 bases, leaving 11 bases between them. Reading the germline V gene gives CDR1 MDHEN and CDR2 SYDVKM.

The input for sequencing was CD8+ T cells sorted from blood (inferred from file names), taken from a patient given nivolumab and ipilimumab in sequence. The receptor was derived from a human patient with melanoma. Some clones in this sample may be carry-over from other donors' samples. Here the chain combines TRBV28 and TRBJ2-1, with a tentative D gene TRBD2 over 6 matching bases. The CDR3 corresponds to CASSFSGVHNEQFF. The nucleotide sequence is given as TGTGCCAGCAGTTTCTCGGGGGTCCACAATGAGCAGTTCTTC.